These 27 T cell receptor beta chains came from one sample sequenced in a study of memory CD4+ T cells and cytomegalovirus serostatus. The sort gate was single viable CD3+CD4+CD8-CD45RO+ cells for memory CD4+ T cells. The method was immunoSEQ multiplex PCR; TCRdb's version includes in-frame clones alone and lacks a portion of them. Among some 27,000 clones listed, approximately 71% were seen once. The material sequenced was memory CD4+ T cells from blood. The receptors were sampled from an adult in good health and CMV-seronegative.

The genes are TRBV7-2 and TRBJ2-2; 16 nucleotides match TRBD2. Germline V gives CDR1 SGHTA, CDR2 FQGNSA. The CDR3 contains 19 residues. V shed 1 base, J shed 7 bases, and the junction held 9 bases outside the gene matches. The CDR3 DNA is TGTGCCAGCAGCTTAGAGGGACTAGCGGGGGGGCGTATGATCGGGGAGCTGTTTTTT. The encoded protein is CASSLEGLAGGRMIGELFF.

The chain recombines TRBV6-6 with TRBJ2-1; TRBD2 matches at 13 bases. The CDR3 is made up of 16 amino acids. CDR1 is MNHNY and CDR2 is SVGAGI in the germline V gene (reference sequence). V gave up 0 bases and J gave up 6 bases; unmatched junction bases: 2. CDR3 in amino acids: CASSYSRTSGGNEQFF. The CDR3 DNA follows: TGTGCCAGCAGTTACTCGAGGACTAGCGGGGGCAATGAGCAGTTCTTC.

This sequence joins TRBV28 and TRBJ1-6; tentatively, D is TRBD1 (5 bases). CDR1 and CDR2 (germline): MDHEN, SYDVKM. V lost 7 bases and J lost 0, with 7 bases in between. The CDR3 spans 14 residues. The CDR3 nucleotides read TGTGCCAGCAAAAGGGGCTCCTATAATTCACCCCTCCACTTT. Translating gives CASKRGSYNSPLHF.

This chain connects TRBV6-5 to TRBJ1-2; D ambiguous. The CDR3 has 15 residues. V was cut by 0 bases and J by 8 bases, with 16 bases left in between. Germline CDR1 MNHEY, CDR2 SVGAGI. CDR3 nucleotide sequence: TGTGCCAGCAGTTACTCGACCTACCAGCAGTTAGGCTACACCTTC. Protein product: CASSYSTYQQLGYTF.

The chain couples TRBV6-1 to TRBJ2-3, with 8 bases that match TRBD1. Trimming removed 4 bases from V and 6 bases from J; junction bases left unmatched: 3. Germline loops: CDR1 MNHNS, CDR2 SASEGT. This CDR3 has 13 residues. The CDR3 is CASSARDRDTQYF. CDR3 DNA: TGTGCCAGCAGTGCTCGGGACAGGGATACGCAGTATTTT.

The rearrangement joins TRBV7-9 to TRBJ1-1; a weak D match, TRBD1 (5 bases). The CDR3 contains 13 residues. V gave up 10 bases and J gave up 0 bases, with 12 bases separating them. CDR1 SEHNR and CDR2 FQNEAQ come from the germline V gene (reference sequence). The CDR3 DNA sequence: TGTGCCACGGAGGGGCGTCTGAACACTGAAGCTTTCTTT. Protein sequence: CATEGRLNTEAFF.

V gene TRBV28 combines with J gene TRBJ1-1; TRBD1 is a possible D gene (6 bases). Trimming cost V 6 bases and J 5 bases, with 13 bases left between them. Germline assignment: CDR1 MDHEN and CDR2 SYDVKM. This CDR3 is 13 amino acids long. The chain's CDR3 is CASRGGQGTEAFF. The CDR3 region has the DNA TGTGCCAGCAGGGGGGGGCAGGGGACTGAAGCTTTCTTT.

V and J are TRBV7-2 and TRBJ1-1, with D tentatively TRBD1 (6 bases). Germline V gives CDR1 SGHTA, CDR2 FQGNSA. Between the trimmed V and J ends, which lost 3 bases and 5 bases, there was a span of 13 bases. The CDR3 has 14 residues. DNA for the CDR3: TGTGCCAGCAGCTTCCAGGGGCAGGGAACTGAAGCTTTCTTT. Protein product: CASSFQGQGTEAFF.

This clone turned up a few times. The CDR3 region is CATSQDAPYGYTF. In nucleotides, the CDR3 is TGTGCCACCAGTCAGGACGCCCCCTATGGCTACACCTTC. The rearrangement joins TRBV15 to TRBJ1-2; D not resolved. The CDR3 is 13 amino acids. V dropped 6 bases and J dropped 4 bases, with 12 bases sitting between them. Germline-derived CDR1 and CDR2 are LNHNV and YYDKDF (reference sequence).

The J gene is TRBJ2-7, the V gene TRBV6-1; 8 bases fit TRBD1. The germline V gene has CDR1 MNHNS and CDR2 SASEGT. This CDR3 has 15 residues. V lost 3 bases to trimming and J lost 4 bases; unmatched junction nucleotides: 8. Written as DNA, the CDR3 is TGTGCCAGCAGTGAGATACCAGGGGGCAGGTACGAGCAGTACTTC. The encoded protein is CASSEIPGGRYEQYF.

The CDR3 loop reads CASSLAVGAYNEQFF. In nucleotides, the CDR3 is TGCGCCAGCAGCTTGGCCGTGGGAGCCTACAATGAGCAGTTCTTC. This chain links TRBV5-1 with TRBJ2-1; the D gene is possibly TRBD2 (5 bases). The CDR3 extends over 15 amino acids. Germline V gene sequence: CDR1 SGHRS, CDR2 YFSETQ. V shed 0 bases and J shed 2 bases, with 9 bases lying between them.

The V call is TRBV19, the J call TRBJ1-2; D might be TRBD1 (6 bases). The CDR3 has 13 amino acids. With 2 bases removed from V and 3 bases from J, the gap between germline ends came to 7 bases. In germline, CDR1 is LNHDA, CDR2 SQIVND (reference sequence). For the CDR3, the DNA is TGTGCCAGTAGTATATCAGGGGACTATGGCTACACCTTC. This codes for CASSISGDYGYTF.

The gene calls are TRBV11-3 and TRBJ1-1; D gene uncertain. The V end lost 1 base, the J end lost 2 bases, and 5 bases lay between the germline ends. The CDR3 runs to 13 residues. Germline V gives CDR1 SGHNT, CDR2 YENEEA. CDR3 protein: CASSLVSNTEAFF. In DNA form, the CDR3 reads TGTGCCAGCAGCTTAGTCTCTAACACTGAAGCTTTCTTT. Full variable domain (remainder filled in from reference TRBV11-3 and TRBJ1-1): EAGVVQSPRYKIIEKKQPVAFWCNPISGHNTLYWYLQNLGQGPELLIRYENEEAVDDSQLPKDRFSAERLKGVDSTLKIQPAELGDSAVYLCASSLVSNTEAFFGQGTRLTVV.

The chain has TRBV6-1 and TRBJ1-1; TRBD1 matches 10 bases. Germline-derived CDR1 and CDR2 are MNHNS and SASEGT. The CDR3 spans 14 residues. The V and J ends lost 7 bases and 3 bases, in that order; junction bases with no gene match: 5. CDR3 sequence: CASTWDRGDTEAFF. The CDR3, as DNA: TGTGCCAGCACCTGGGACAGGGGCGACACTGAAGCTTTCTTT.

V and J are TRBV6-5 and TRBJ2-7, with 10 bases matching TRBD1. V lost 6 bases, J lost 2 bases, and 7 bases stayed unmatched. The CDR3 is made up of 15 amino acids. The germline V gene has CDR1 MNHEY and CDR2 SVGAGI. The CDR3, as DNA: TGTGCCAGCAGGGAGGGACAGGGGTTTACCTACGAGCAGTACTTC. It codes for CASREGQGFTYEQYF.

The V call is TRBV6-5, the J call TRBJ1-4; TRBD1 agrees at 7 bases. CDR1 and CDR2 (germline): MNHEY, SVGAGI. V dropped 7 bases and J dropped 7; count of bases not matched to a gene: 9. The CDR3 consists of 14 residues. CDR3 sequence (DNA): TGTGCCAGCAATTCAGGGGGGTCCGGTGAAAAACTGTTTTTT. This codes for CASNSGGSGEKLFF.

The chain combines TRBV7-8 with TRBJ2-1; 9 bases line up with TRBD2. Trimming removed 4 bases from V and 7 bases from J; junction bases left unmatched: 11. Germline CDR1 and CDR2: SGHVS and FQNEAQ. The CDR3 extends over 16 amino acids. CDR3 residues: CASSSSGAGGLNEQFF. CDR3 DNA: TGTGCCAGCAGCTCTAGCGGGGCGGGGGGGCTAAATGAGCAGTTCTTC.

The chain couples TRBV7-9 to TRBJ2-7; 10 nucleotides agree with TRBD1. The length of the CDR3 is 15 residues. V shed 5 bases and J 4 bases; nucleotides not matched to a gene: 8. Germline V lookup: CDR1 SEHNR, CDR2 FQNEAQ (reference sequence). The CDR3 DNA sequence: TGTGCCAGCAGCAACAAGGGACAGGGGTCATACGAGCAGTACTTC. This sequence encodes CASSNKGQGSYEQYF.

The V call is TRBV13, the J call TRBJ2-5, with D perhaps TRBD1 (6 bases). The J call may not be correct, given that the DNA end is closer to TRBJ2-7. The CDR3 spans 15 residues. The V gene's germline CDR1 is PRHDT and CDR2 FYEKMQ (reference sequence). The chain's CDR3 is CASSRGQRISYEQYF. The CDR3 DNA is TGTGCCAGCAGTCGCGGACAGCGTATCTCCTACGAGCAGTACTTC.

The chain uses TRBV28 and TRBJ2-7; perhaps TRBD2 as D (5 bases). V lost 2 bases and J lost 3, with 11 bases in between. CDR1 MDHEN and CDR2 SYDVKM come from the germline V gene. This CDR3 has 14 amino acids. This CDR3 is CASSLRAGIYEQYF. Written as DNA, the CDR3 is TGTGCCAGCAGTTTAAGGGCCGGGATCTACGAGCAGTACTTC. Full variable domain (missing parts from reference TRBV28 and TRBJ2-7): DVKVTQSSRYLVKRTGEKVFLECVQDMDHENMFWYRQDPGLGLRLIYFSYDVKMKEKGDIPEGYSVSREKKERFSLILESASTNQTSMYLCASSLRAGIYEQYFGPGTRLTVT.

This chain uses TRBV28 with TRBJ2-4, with 10 bases that match TRBD2. The V gene end was trimmed by 5 bases and the J gene end by 12 bases; junction bases not matched to a gene: 4. This CDR3 contains 12 residues. Germline V gene lookup returns CDR1 MDHEN and CDR2 SYDVKM. The CDR3 DNA reads as TGTGCCAGCAGTCTCCAGCGGGGGGGTCAGTACTTC. It specifies CASSLQRGGQYF.

The V call is TRBV7-9, the J call TRBJ1-6; 9 bases map to TRBD1. J gave up 9 bases and V 5 bases, and 11 bases lay outside the gene matches. The germline V gene encodes CDR1 SEHNR and CDR2 FQNEAQ (reference sequence). The CDR3 consists of 16 residues. This chain's CDR3 is CASSDRTGEDGSPLHF. CDR3 bases: TGTGCCAGCAGCGATCGGACAGGGGAGGATGGTTCACCCCTCCACTTT.

V and J are TRBV5-1 and TRBJ1-4, with D maybe TRBD1 (5 bases). Trimming took off 0 bases at V and 9 bases at J, with 15 bases between the two ends. This CDR3 contains 15 residues. Germline-derived CDR1 and CDR2 are SGHRS and YFSETQ. The CDR3 DNA is TGCGCCAGCAGCTTGGAGGCAGGGCTGCTGAAAAAACTGTTTTTT. This gives the protein CASSLEAGLLKKLFF.

The chain is built from TRBV19 and TRBJ1-1; no clear D. The CDR3 covers 13 residues. V lost 5 bases to trimming and J lost 1 base, with 8 bases between them. CDR1 is LNHDA and CDR2 is SQIVND in the germline V gene (reference sequence). CDR3 amino acids: CASSDSPNTEAFF. The CDR3 DNA follows: TGTGCCAGTAGTGATTCCCCGAACACTGAAGCTTTCTTT. The full variable domain, rest sourced from reference TRBV19 and TRBJ1-1, is DGGITQSPKYLFRKEGQNVTLSCEQNLNHDAMYWYRQDPGQGLRLIYYSQIVNDFQKGDIAEGYSVSREKKESFPLTVTSAQKNPTAFYLCASSDSPNTEAFFGQGTRLTVV.

The chain combines TRBV27 with TRBJ1-1; TRBD1 is a possible D gene (5 bases). CDR3 length: 16 residues. Germline CDR1 reads MNHEY; CDR2 reads SMNVEV (reference sequence). V lost 1 base and J 4 bases, leaving 16 bases between the germline ends. CDR3 DNA: TGTGCCAGCAGTTTATGGGGGAAGGGGATTGTCACTGAAGCTTTCTTT. This codes for CASSLWGKGIVTEAFF.

The chain has TRBV7-2 and TRBJ1-2; D is undetermined. Germline V gene lookup returns CDR1 SGHTA and CDR2 FQGNSA. The CDR3 totals 14 residues. V was cut by 1 base and J by 1 base, with 7 bases left in between. The CDR3 DNA is TGTGCCAGCAGCTTAGGTCGCAGTAACTATGGCTACACCTTC. This translates into CASSLGRSNYGYTF.

The chain joins TRBV28 to TRBJ2-7, with TRBD1 matching over 12 bases. V was clipped by 5 bases and J by 5 bases; unmatched bases: 7. In germline, CDR1 is MDHEN, CDR2 SYDVKM. The CDR3 sequence is 15 residues long. The DNA of the CDR3 is TGTGCCAGCAGTGGACCGGGACAGGGGGCTAACGAGCAGTACTTC. It yields the protein CASSGPGQGANEQYF. The variable domain in full, completed from reference TRBV28 and TRBJ2-7, reads DVKVTQSSRYLVKRTGEKVFLECVQDMDHENMFWYRQDPGLGLRLIYFSYDVKMKEKGDIPEGYSVSREKKERFSLILESASTNQTSMYLCASSGPGQGANEQYFGPGTRLTVT.